A selection of T cell receptor beta chains follows, all from one sample in a study of T-cell reconstitution after alpha-beta-depleted transplantation in children. One entry per CDR3 protein results from TCRdb running MiXCR on the PCR reads. The data contain 500,000 or so distinct CDR3 sequences, over 25% of them singletons. This material consisted of PBMCs from the stem cell graft donor, taken from the stem cell graft. The receptors here all came from a human donor who donated a stem cell graft to a child with aplastic anemia. CDR3s include the opening cysteine and the closing phenylalanine or tryptophan. D genes are given only for firm matches. Part of the rows lack a size; the others show once, few, many or a class for expanded clones.

j_gene | d_gene | v_gene | len | abundance | CDR3aa | CDR3nt
TRBJ2-5 | . | TRBV9 | 16 | once | CASSADGLGQLETQYF | TGTGCCAGCAGCGCCGATGGGCTAGGACAGTTAGAGACCCAGTACTTC
TRBJ1-3 | . | TRBV7-2 | 13 | . | CASRTGPRNTIYF | TGTGCCAGCCGTACCGGGCCGCGAAACACCATATATTTT
TRBJ2-7 | TRBD2 | TRBV10-3 | 13 | . | CAISDGTSEEQYF | TGTGCCATCAGTGACGGGACTAGCGAAGAGCAGTACTTC
TRBJ2-2 | . | TRBV5-1 | 14 | few | CASSLVLNTGELFF | TGCGCCAGCAGCTTGGTACTGAACACCGGGGAGCTGTTTTTT
TRBJ2-1 | . | TRBV7-2 | 15 | few | CASSFHPGEYNEQFF | TGTGCCAGCAGCTTCCACCCGGGGGAATACAATGAGCAGTTCTTC
TRBJ2-2 | TRBD1 | TRBV20-1 | 15 | . | CSARPTGRGTGELFF | TGCAGTGCTAGACCGACAGGGAGAGGCACCGGGGAGCTGTTTTTT
TRBJ1-2 | TRBD1 | TRBV20-1 | 14 | few | CSASSTGGNYGYTF | TGCAGTGCTAGTTCCACAGGGGGGAACTATGGCTACACCTTC
TRBJ1-2 | TRBD1 | TRBV19 | 15 | . | CASRDRDSVLYGYTF | TGTGCCAGTAGAGACCGGGACAGCGTATTATATGGCTACACCTTC
TRBJ2-7 | . | TRBV11-1 | 18 | . | CASSPKPGDRRPKREQYF | TGTGCCAGCAGTCCCAAGCCCGGGGATAGACGGCCTAAGAGAGAGCAGTACTTC
TRBJ1-1 | . | TRBV29-1 | 13 | few | CSVGGVMNTEAFF | TGCAGCGTTGGCGGGGTTATGAACACTGAAGCTTTCTTT
TRBJ1-1 | . | TRBV6-5 | 12 | . | CASSRTGDEAFF | TGTGCCAGCAGTCGAACAGGAGATGAAGCTTTCTTT
TRBJ1-5 | . | TRBV12-3/TRBV12-4 | 12 | . | CASSLGPRPQHF | TGTGCCAGCAGTTTAGGTCCACGTCCCCAGCATTTT
TRBJ1-5 | . | TRBV30 | 13 | few | CAWSVAWGQPQHF | TGTGCCTGGAGTGTGGCGTGGGGTCAGCCCCAGCATTTT
TRBJ2-2 | . | TRBV7-9 | 14 | . | CASSSRLNTGELFF | TGTGCCAGCAGTTCACGGTTGAACACCGGGGAGCTGTTTTTT
TRBJ2-2 | . | TRBV5-1 | 14 | few | CASSPSGRTGELFF | TGCGCCAGCAGCCCGTCCGGGCGCACCGGGGAGCTGTTTTTT
TRBJ2-5 | TRBD2 | TRBV20-1 | 14 | . | CSASPSGTQETQYF | TGCAGTGCTAGTCCTAGCGGGACCCAAGAGACCCAGTACTTC
TRBJ1-4 | . | TRBV20-1 | 13 | . | CSARSGPDEKLFF | TGCAGTGCTAGGTCGGGGCCAGATGAAAAACTGTTTTTT
TRBJ2-7 | . | TRBV4-3 | 16 | . | CASSQEVGGTGNEQYF | TGCGCCAGCAGCCAAGAGGTCGGCGGGACGGGGAACGAGCAGTACTTC
TRBJ1-2 | . | TRBV12-3/TRBV12-4 | 14 | few | CASSLWGIGYGYTF | TGTGCCAGCAGTTTATGGGGGATTGGCTATGGCTACACCTTC
TRBJ1-2 | . | TRBV20-1 | 16 | few | CSARDRVGATNYGYTF | TGCAGTGCTAGAGACAGGGTCGGGGCCACTAACTATGGCTACACCTTC
TRBJ2-7 | . | TRBV4-3 | 13 | . | CASSLEARTEQYF | TGCGCCAGCAGCCTTGAGGCCCGAACTGAGCAGTACTTC
TRBJ1-2 | TRBD1 | TRBV20-1 | 14 | few | CSASMGQGARSYTF | TGCAGTGCTAGCATGGGACAGGGGGCGCGGAGCTACACCTTC
TRBJ1-5 | TRBD1 | TRBV23-1 | 18 | . | CASSQPKTGYYSNQPQHF | TGCGCCAGCAGTCAACCAAAGACAGGGTATTATAGCAATCAGCCCCAGCATTTT
TRBJ1-5 | . | TRBV7-8 | 16 | . | CASSLEGQSSNQPQHF | TGTGCCAGCAGCTTGGAGGGGCAATCTTCCAATCAGCCCCAGCATTTT
TRBJ2-1 | TRBD2 | TRBV25-1 | 16 | once | CASSDPLAGGDNKQFF | TGTGCCAGCAGTGATCCCCTGGCGGGAGGGGACAATAAGCAGTTCTTC
TRBJ2-1 | TRBD1 | TRBV27 | 15 | . | CASSFKGRGRDEQFF | TGTGCCAGCAGTTTTAAGGGCAGGGGGCGCGATGAGCAGTTCTTC
TRBJ2-4 | TRBD1 | TRBV20-1 | 16 | . | CSVTRGDRGRMDIQYF | TGCAGTGTTACCAGAGGGGACAGGGGAAGGATGGACATTCAGTACTTC
TRBJ1-1 | TRBD1 | TRBV5-1 | 15 | . | CASSSSGTGSTEAFF | TGCGCCAGCAGCTCCTCCGGGACAGGGTCTACTGAAGCTTTCTTT
TRBJ2-3 | TRBD2 | TRBV18 | 17 | . | CASSLARTSGRTDTQYF | TGTGCCAGCTCACTTGCCCGGACTAGCGGGAGGACAGATACGCAGTATTTT
TRBJ2-5 | . | TRBV6-1 | 16 | . | CASSKRTGTPGETQYF | TGTGCCAGCAGTAAACGCACCGGGACGCCAGGGGAGACCCAGTACTTC
TRBJ2-3 | . | TRBV6-2/TRBV6-3 | 14 | . | CASSRRVETDTQYF | TGTGCCAGCAGCCGCCGGGTTGAGACAGATACGCAGTATTTT
TRBJ1-3 | . | TRBV19 | 14 | few | CASSIYADGNTIYF | TGTGCCAGTAGTATATATGCAGACGGAAACACCATATATTTT
TRBJ2-5 | TRBD2 | TRBV12-3/TRBV12-4 | 15 | . | CASQGGTSGRETQYF | TGTGCCAGCCAAGGAGGGACTAGCGGGAGGGAGACCCAGTACTTC
TRBJ2-3 | TRBD1 | TRBV7-9 | 16 | . | CASSSGQGLPTDTQYF | TGTGCCAGCAGCTCCGGACAGGGCCTACCCACAGATACGCAGTATTTT
TRBJ2-1 | . | TRBV4-3 | 15 | . | CASSQGEPARNEQFF | TGCGCCAGCAGCCAAGGAGAACCAGCGCGCAATGAGCAGTTCTTC
TRBJ2-1 | . | TRBV12-3/TRBV12-4 | 14 | few | CASSLADGNNEQFF | TGTGCCAGCAGTTTGGCGGACGGGAACAATGAGCAGTTCTTC
TRBJ2-5 | . | TRBV25-1 | 13 | . | CASCQEGAETQYF | TGTGCCAGCTGCCAGGAGGGAGCGGAGACCCAGTACTTC
TRBJ1-1 | TRBD1 | TRBV6-2/TRBV6-3 | 13 | . | CAVRQGLNTEAFF | TGTGCCGTCCGACAGGGGTTGAACACTGAAGCTTTCTTT
TRBJ1-4 | . | TRBV4-1 | 22 | once | CASSQDYPAAGTVLSTNEKLFF | TGCGCCAGCAGCCAAGATTATCCAGCGGCAGGCACAGTCCTATCAACTAATGAAAAACTGTTTTTT
TRBJ1-1 | TRBD1 | TRBV7-2 | 16 | few | CASSLAGTGLLPEAFF | TGTGCCAGCAGCTTAGCGGGGACAGGGCTCCTTCCTGAAGCTTTCTTT
TRBJ1-5 | . | TRBV18 | 15 | . | CASSQDSGFSQPQHF | TGTGCCAGCTCACAGGACAGTGGGTTCAGCCAGCCCCAGCATTTT
TRBJ1-1 | TRBD1 | TRBV18 | 16 | . | CASSPYRQGGTSEAFF | TGTGCCAGCTCACCCTATCGACAGGGCGGAACCTCTGAAGCTTTCTTT
TRBJ2-5 | TRBD2 | TRBV18 | 15 | few | CASSRGTTGGETQYF | TGTGCCAGCTCACGAGGGACTACCGGGGGAGAGACCCAGTACTTC
TRBJ2-1 | TRBD2 | TRBV7-2 | 13 | . | CASSLPASGSMFF | TGTGCCAGCAGCTTACCGGCTAGCGGGAGTATGTTCTTC
TRBJ2-7 | . | TRBV20-1 | 14 | few | CSARGGVVSYEQYF | TGCAGTGCTAGAGGCGGGGTAGTCTCCTACGAGCAGTACTTC
TRBJ2-1 | TRBD1 | TRBV28 | 14 | few | CASSYRGLYNEQFF | TGTGCCAGCAGCTACAGGGGGCTATACAATGAGCAGTTCTTC
TRBJ1-4 | . | TRBV29-1 | 13 | . | CSVVEGVGEKLFF | TGCAGCGTTGTTGAGGGAGTCGGTGAAAAACTGTTTTTT
TRBJ1-2 | . | TRBV6-1 | 13 | . | CASHTGGGLGYTF | TGTGCCAGCCATACCGGGGGAGGACTGGGCTACACCTTC
TRBJ2-1 | . | TRBV28 | 16 | . | CASSSGAGVKHNEQFF | TGTGCCAGCAGTTCAGGGGCTGGGGTCAAGCACAATGAGCAGTTCTTC
TRBJ1-2 | TRBD1 | TRBV20-1 | 14 | . | CSARDRTGGYGYTF | TGCAGTGCTAGAGATCGGACAGGGGGCTATGGCTACACCTTC
TRBJ1-1 | . | TRBV7-2 | 14 | few | CASSLMRLNTEAFF | TGTGCCAGCAGCTTAATGCGGCTGAACACTGAAGCTTTCTTT
TRBJ1-1 | . | TRBV29-1 | 12 | few | CSVKGGGTEAFF | TGCAGCGTGAAGGGAGGGGGCACTGAAGCTTTCTTT
TRBJ1-2 | . | TRBV29-1 | 13 | . | CSVEDPPRGGYTF | TGCAGCGTTGAAGATCCGCCCAGGGGTGGCTACACCTTC
TRBJ2-1 | . | TRBV4-3 | 14 | . | CASSQDGITGEQFF | TGCGCCAGCAGCCAAGATGGAATCACCGGTGAGCAGTTCTTC